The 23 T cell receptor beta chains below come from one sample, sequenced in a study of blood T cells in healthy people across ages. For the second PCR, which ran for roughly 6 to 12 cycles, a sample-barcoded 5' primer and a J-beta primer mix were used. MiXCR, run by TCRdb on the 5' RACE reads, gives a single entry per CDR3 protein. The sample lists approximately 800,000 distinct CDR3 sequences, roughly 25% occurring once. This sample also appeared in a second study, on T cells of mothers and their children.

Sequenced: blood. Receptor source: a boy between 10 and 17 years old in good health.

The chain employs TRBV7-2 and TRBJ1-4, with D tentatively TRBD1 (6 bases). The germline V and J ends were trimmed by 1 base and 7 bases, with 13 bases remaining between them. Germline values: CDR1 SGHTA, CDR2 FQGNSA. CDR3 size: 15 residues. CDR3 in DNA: TGTGCCAGCAGCTTAGGGGGGGCCTCAACTGAAAAACTGTTTTTT. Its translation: CASSLGGASTEKLFF.

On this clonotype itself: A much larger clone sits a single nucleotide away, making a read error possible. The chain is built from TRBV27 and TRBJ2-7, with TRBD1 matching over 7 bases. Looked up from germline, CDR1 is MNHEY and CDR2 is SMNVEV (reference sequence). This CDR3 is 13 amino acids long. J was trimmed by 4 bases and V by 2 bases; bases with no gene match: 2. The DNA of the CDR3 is TGTGCCAGCAGTTTAGGGACAGAGTACGAGCAGTACTTC. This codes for CASSLGTEYEQYF.

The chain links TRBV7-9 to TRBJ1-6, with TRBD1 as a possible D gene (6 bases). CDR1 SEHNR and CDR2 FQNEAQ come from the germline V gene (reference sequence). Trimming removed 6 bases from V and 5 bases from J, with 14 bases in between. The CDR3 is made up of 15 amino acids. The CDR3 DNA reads TGTGCCAGCAGTTTAATGGCAGGGGATAATTCACCCCTCCACTTT. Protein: CASSLMAGDNSPLHF.

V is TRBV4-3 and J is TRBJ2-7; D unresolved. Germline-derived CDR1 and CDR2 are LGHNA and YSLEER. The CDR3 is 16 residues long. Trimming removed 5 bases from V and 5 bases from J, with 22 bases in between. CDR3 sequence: CASSEKPTPAGDEQYF. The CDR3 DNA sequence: TGCGCCAGCAGCGAGAAGCCGACTCCGGCAGGCGACGAGCAGTACTTC.

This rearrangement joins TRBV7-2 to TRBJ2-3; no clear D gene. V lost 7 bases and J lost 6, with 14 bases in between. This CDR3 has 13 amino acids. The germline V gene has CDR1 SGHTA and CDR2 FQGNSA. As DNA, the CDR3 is TGTGCCAGCAACCGGTTTGGACCTGATACGCAGTATTTT. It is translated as CASNRFGPDTQYF.

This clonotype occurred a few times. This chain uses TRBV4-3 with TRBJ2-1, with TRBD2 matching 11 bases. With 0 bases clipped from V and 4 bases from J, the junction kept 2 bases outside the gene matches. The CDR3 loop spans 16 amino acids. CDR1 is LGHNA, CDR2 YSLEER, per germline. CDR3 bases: TGCGCCAGCAGCCAAGAACCTAGCGGGGGGTACAATGAGCAGTTCTTC. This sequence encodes CASSQEPSGGYNEQFF.

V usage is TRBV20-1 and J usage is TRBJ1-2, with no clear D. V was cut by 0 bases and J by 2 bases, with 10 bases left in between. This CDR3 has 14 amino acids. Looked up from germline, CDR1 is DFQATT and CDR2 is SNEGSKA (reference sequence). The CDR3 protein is CSARDRRWNYGYTF. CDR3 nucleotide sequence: TGCAGTGCTAGAGATCGGCGGTGGAACTATGGCTACACCTTC.

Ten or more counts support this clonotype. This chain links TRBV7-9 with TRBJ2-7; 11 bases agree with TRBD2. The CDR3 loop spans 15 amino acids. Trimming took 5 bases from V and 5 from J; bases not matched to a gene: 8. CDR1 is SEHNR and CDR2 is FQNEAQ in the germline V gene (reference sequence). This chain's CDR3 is CASSPRGTSGNEQYF. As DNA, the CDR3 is TGTGCCAGCAGCCCCCGCGGGACTAGCGGTAACGAGCAGTACTTC.

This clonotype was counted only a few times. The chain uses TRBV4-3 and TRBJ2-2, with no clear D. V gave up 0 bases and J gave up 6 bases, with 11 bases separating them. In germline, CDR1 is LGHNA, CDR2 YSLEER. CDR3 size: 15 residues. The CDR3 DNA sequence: TGCGCCAGCAGCCAAGATGGCCTCGTCGCCGGGGAGCTGTTTTTT. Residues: CASSQDGLVAGELFF.

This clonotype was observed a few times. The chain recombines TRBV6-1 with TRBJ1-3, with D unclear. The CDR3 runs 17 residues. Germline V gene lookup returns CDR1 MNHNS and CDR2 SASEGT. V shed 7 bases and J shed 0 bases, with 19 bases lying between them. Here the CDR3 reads CASNIKLGARSGNTIYF. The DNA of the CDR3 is TGTGCCAGCAATATTAAGTTGGGTGCCCGCTCTGGAAACACCATATATTTT.

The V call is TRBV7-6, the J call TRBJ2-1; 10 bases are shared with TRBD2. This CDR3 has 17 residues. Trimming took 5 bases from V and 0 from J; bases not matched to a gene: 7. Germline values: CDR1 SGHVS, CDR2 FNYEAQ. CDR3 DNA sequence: TGTGCCAGCAGCATACCAGCGGGAGGGAGCTCCTACAATGAGCAGTTCTTC. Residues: CASSIPAGGSSYNEQFF.

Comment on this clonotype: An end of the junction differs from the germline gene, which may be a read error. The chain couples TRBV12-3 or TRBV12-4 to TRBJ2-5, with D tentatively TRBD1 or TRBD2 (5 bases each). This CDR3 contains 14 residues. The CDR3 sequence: CASSLLRDGNERFF. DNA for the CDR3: TGTGCCAGCAGTTTATTAAGGGACGGTAATGAGCGGTTCTTC.

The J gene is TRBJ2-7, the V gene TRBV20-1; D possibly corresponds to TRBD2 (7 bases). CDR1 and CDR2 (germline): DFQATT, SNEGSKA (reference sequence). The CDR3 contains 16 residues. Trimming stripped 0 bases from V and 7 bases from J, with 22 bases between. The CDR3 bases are TGCAGTGCTAGAGAGGTCGGGGGGCCCCACTTCCTGGAGCAGTACTTC. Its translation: CSAREVGGPHFLEQYF.

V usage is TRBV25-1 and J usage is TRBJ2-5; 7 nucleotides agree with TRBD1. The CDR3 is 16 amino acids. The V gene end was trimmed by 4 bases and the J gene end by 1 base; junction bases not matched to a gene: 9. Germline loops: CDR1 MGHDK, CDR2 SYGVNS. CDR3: CASSATGPFLQETQYF. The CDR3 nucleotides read TGTGCCAGCAGTGCGACAGGGCCCTTCCTCCAAGAGACCCAGTACTTC.

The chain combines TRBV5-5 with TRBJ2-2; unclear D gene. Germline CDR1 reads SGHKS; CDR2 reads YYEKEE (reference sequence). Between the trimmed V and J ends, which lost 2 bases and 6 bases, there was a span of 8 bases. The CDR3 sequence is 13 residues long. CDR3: CASSFVASGELFF. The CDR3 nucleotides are TGTGCCAGCAGCTTCGTGGCGTCCGGGGAGCTGTTTTTT.

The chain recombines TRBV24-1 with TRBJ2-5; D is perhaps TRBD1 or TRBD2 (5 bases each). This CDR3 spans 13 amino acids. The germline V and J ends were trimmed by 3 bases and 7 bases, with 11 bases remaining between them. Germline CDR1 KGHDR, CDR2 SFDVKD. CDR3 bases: TGTGCCACCAGTGATGGGGGAGATCGGACCCAGTACTTC. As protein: CATSDGGDRTQYF.

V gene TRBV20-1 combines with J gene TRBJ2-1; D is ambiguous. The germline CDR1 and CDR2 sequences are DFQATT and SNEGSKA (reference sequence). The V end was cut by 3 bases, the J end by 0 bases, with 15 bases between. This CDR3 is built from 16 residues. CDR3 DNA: TGCAGTGCTAGTGGCGGACCCCCGAGCTCCTACAATGAGCAGTTCTTC. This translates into CSASGGPPSSYNEQFF.

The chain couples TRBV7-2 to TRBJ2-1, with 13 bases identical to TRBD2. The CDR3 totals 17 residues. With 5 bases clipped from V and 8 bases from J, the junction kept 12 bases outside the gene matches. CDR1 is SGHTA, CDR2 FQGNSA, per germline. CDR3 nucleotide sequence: TGTGCCAGCAGCGACCAAAGACTAGCGGGAGGTAGGGATGAGCAGTTCTTC. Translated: CASSDQRLAGGRDEQFF.

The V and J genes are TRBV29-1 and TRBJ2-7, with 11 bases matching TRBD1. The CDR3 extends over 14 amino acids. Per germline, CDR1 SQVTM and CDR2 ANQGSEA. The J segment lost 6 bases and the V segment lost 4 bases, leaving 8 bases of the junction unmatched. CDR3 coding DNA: TGCAGCGTTGTATCAGGACAGGGGGCGGGCGAGCAGTACTTC. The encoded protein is CSVVSGQGAGEQYF.

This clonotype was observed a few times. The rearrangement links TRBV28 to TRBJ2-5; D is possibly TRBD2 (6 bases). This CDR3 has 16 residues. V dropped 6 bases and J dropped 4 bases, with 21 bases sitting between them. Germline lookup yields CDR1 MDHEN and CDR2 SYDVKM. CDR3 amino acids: CASRNNRQGGGETQYF. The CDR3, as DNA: TGTGCCAGCAGAAACAACCGCCAGGGAGGAGGAGAGACCCAGTACTTC.

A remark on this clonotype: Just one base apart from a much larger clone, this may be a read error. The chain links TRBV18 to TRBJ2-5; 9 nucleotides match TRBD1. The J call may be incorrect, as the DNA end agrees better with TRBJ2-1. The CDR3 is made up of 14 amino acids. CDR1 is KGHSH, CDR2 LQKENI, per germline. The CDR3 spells CASPPTTGGREQFF. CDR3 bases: TGTGCCAGCCCACCGACCACAGGGGGCCGTGAGCAGTTCTTC.

The CDR3 coding sequence is TGTGCCAGCAGCTTATGGGCCGAGAGAGCTTTCTTT. Protein: CASSLWAERAFF. The chain combines TRBV7-8 with TRBJ1-1, with D unresolved. Trimming took off 2 bases at V and 10 bases at J, with 11 bases between the two ends. From germline, CDR1 is SGHVS and CDR2 FQNEAQ. This CDR3 spans 12 amino acids.

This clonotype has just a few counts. As DNA, the CDR3 is TGTGCCAGCAGCTCATTGTTTCATTACGAGCAGTACTTC. It yields the protein CASSSLFHYEQYF. This chain connects TRBV5-5 to TRBJ2-7; D gene uncertain. The CDR3 extends over 13 amino acids. Trimming removed 3 bases from V and 4 bases from J, with 11 bases in between. Germline CDR1 and CDR2: SGHKS and YYEKEE (reference sequence).